This T cell receptor (beta chain) emerged from a study of PD-L1 blockade in urothelial cancer. CDR1 is SGHRS, CDR2 YFSETQ, per germline. The CDR3 length is 13 residues. Between the trimmed V and J ends, which lost 0 bases and 1 base, there was a span of 4 bases. Sequencing used immunoSEQ multiplex PCR; TCRdb keeps in-frame clones, though not all of them. The top ten hold about a quarter of the sample, which has about 38,000 clones, 86% seen once. Documented time point: peripheral blood 6 weeks after treatment start. The specimen comprised PBMCs, sampled around atezolizumab (anti-PD-L1) treatment. J is TRBJ1-1 and V is TRBV5-1; D call uncertain. This TCR was recovered from a man aged 55-75 years with urothelial cancer. Here the CDR3 DNA reads TGCGCCAGCAGCTTGGCGGGGAACACTGAAGCTTTCTTT. Protein: CASSLAGNTEAFF. Complete variable domain (other parts from reference TRBV5-1 and TRBJ1-1): KAGVTQTPRYLIKTRGQQVTLSCSPISGHRSVSWYQQTPGQGLQFLFEYFSETQRNKGNFPGRFSGRQFSNSRSEMNVSTLELGDSALYLCASSLAGNTEAFFGQGTRLTVV.